The 13 T cell receptor beta chains listed next were all sequenced from one sample in a study of blood T cell repertoires in COVID-19. Sequencing used immunoSEQ multiplex PCR; TCRdb keeps in-frame clones, though not all of them. The sample gives 95,000 to 150,000 clones, approximately 87% of which show up once; 25% to 30% is in the top ten. Sequencing was carried out using peripheral blood. These receptor sequences come from a woman aged 70-85 years with acute or convalescent COVID-19.

The chain couples TRBV11-2 to TRBJ2-3; D uncertain. The CDR3 totals 11 residues. The V end was cut by 5 bases, the J end by 2 bases, with 2 bases between. CDR1 SGHAT and CDR2 FQNNGV come from the germline V gene. The CDR3 DNA reads TGTGCCAGCAGCCACACAGATACGCAGTATTTT. Translated: CASSHTDTQYF.

The chain employs TRBV7-9 and TRBJ2-1, with 13 bases lining up with TRBD2. Unmatched junction bases numbered 10, after V lost 5 bases and J lost 0 bases. This CDR3 contains 19 residues. Germline V gives CDR1 SEHNR, CDR2 FQNEAQ (reference sequence). The CDR3 DNA follows: TGTGCCAGCAGCCCGCCGGGACTAGCGGGGCTTAGCTCCTACAATGAGCAGTTCTTC. Amino acid sequence: CASSPPGLAGLSSYNEQFF.

V is TRBV5-1 and J is TRBJ2-2, with TRBD1 matching over 7 bases. After removal of 0 bases from V and 4 bases from J, the junction contained 6 bases not matched to a gene. CDR3 length: 16 residues. The germline CDR1 and CDR2 sequences are SGHRS and YFSETQ. The CDR3 region is CASSLGTGAVTGELFF. CDR3 sequence (DNA): TGCGCCAGCAGCTTGGGGACAGGAGCAGTCACCGGGGAGCTGTTTTTT.

Only one count was recorded for this clone. The chain uses TRBV5-1 and TRBJ2-1, with a possible D match to TRBD2 (5 bases). V dropped 0 bases and J dropped 7 bases, with 14 bases sitting between them. CDR3 length: 15 residues. Per germline, CDR1 SGHRS and CDR2 YFSETQ. The CDR3 reads CASSLGIAIQNEQFF. DNA of the CDR3: TGCGCCAGCAGCTTGGGGATAGCGATTCAAAATGAGCAGTTCTTC.

This clone has a single count. The chain uses TRBV6-4 and TRBJ1-1; D is unresolved. There are 13 residues in the CDR3. CDR1 and CDR2 from the germline V gene are MRHNA and SNTAGT. Deletions cut 5 bases from V and 1 base from J, with 8 bases between. The CDR3 spells CASSYQENTEAFF. Here the CDR3 DNA reads TGTGCCAGCAGTTACCAGGAGAACACTGAAGCTTTCTTT.

The chain's CDR3 is CASSLIKDRGLMNTEAFF. The CDR3 DNA is TGTGCCAGCAGCTTGATAAAGGACAGGGGGCTGATGAACACTGAAGCTTTCTTT. The V and J genes are TRBV21-1 and TRBJ1-1; the table's D call of TRBD1 was not tested on the DNA. TRBV21-1 has pseudogene status. The length of the CDR3 is 18 residues.

This chain links TRBV11-2 with TRBJ2-7; 7 bases fit TRBD2. Germline CDR1 reads SGHAT; CDR2 reads FQNNGV. V shed 4 bases, J shed 2 bases, and the junction held 11 bases outside the gene matches. The CDR3 has 16 amino acids. CDR3 sequence (DNA): TGTGCCAGCAGCTCCGGCGGGGTAAGCGGGGCCTACGAGCAGTACTTC. Translated, it gives CASSSGGVSGAYEQYF.

This clone occurred once. The chain uses TRBV5-1 and TRBJ2-3; D remains ambiguous. This CDR3 contains 15 residues. Trimming left V 4 bases short and J 0 bases short, with 12 bases between. Germline lookup yields CDR1 SGHRS and CDR2 YFSETQ. This chain's CDR3 is CASSLRRPSTDTQYF. CDR3 coding DNA: TGCGCCAGCAGCCTACGCAGGCCTAGCACAGATACGCAGTATTTT. Filled out from reference TRBV5-1 and TRBJ2-3, the complete variable domain reads KAGVTQTPRYLIKTRGQQVTLSCSPISGHRSVSWYQQTPGQGLQFLFEYFSETQRNKGNFPGRFSGRQFSNSRSEMNVSTLELGDSALYLCASSLRRPSTDTQYFGPGTRLTVL.

This clone was observed a single time. The chain has TRBV6-5 and TRBJ1-3; tentative D call: TRBD1 (5 bases). CDR1 MNHEY and CDR2 SVGAGI come from the germline V gene. The CDR3 is made up of 13 amino acids. Trimming left V 9 bases short and J 3 bases short, with 12 bases between. CDR3 region: CASMTALGNTIYF. The CDR3 DNA is TGTGCCAGTATGACAGCTCTTGGAAACACCATATATTTT.

The chain couples TRBV7-2 to TRBJ2-5; 9 nucleotides align to TRBD2. The CDR3 totals 14 residues. Germline V gives CDR1 SGHTA, CDR2 FQGNSA. The J segment lost 5 bases and the V segment lost 6 bases, leaving 7 bases of the junction unmatched. The CDR3 is CASRPAGGLETQYF. The CDR3 DNA reads TGTGCCAGCAGACCAGCGGGGGGCTTGGAGACCCAGTACTTC.

The V gene is TRBV28, the J gene TRBJ2-1; 11 nucleotides match TRBD2. After removal of 5 bases from V and 2 bases from J, the junction contained 5 bases not matched to a gene. This CDR3 has 16 residues. The V gene's germline CDR1 is MDHEN and CDR2 SYDVKM. The CDR3: CASSTSSGGTYNEQFF. The CDR3 region has the DNA TGTGCCAGCAGTACCTCTAGCGGGGGGACCTACAATGAGCAGTTCTTC.

This rearrangement joins TRBV28 to TRBJ2-5, with D perhaps matching TRBD1 (5 bases). There are 13 residues in the CDR3. V was pared by 5 bases and J by 3 bases, with 10 bases between. Germline CDR1 MDHEN, CDR2 SYDVKM. CDR3 in DNA: TGTGCCAGCAGTCAGGGCGGAGAAGAGACCCAGTACTTC. This codes for CASSQGGEETQYF.

V and J are TRBV5-1 and TRBJ1-2, with TRBD1 identical over 9 bases. Germline V gene data show CDR1 as SGHRS and CDR2 as YFSETQ. J gave up 0 bases and V 5 bases, and 5 bases lay outside the gene matches. This CDR3 is 15 amino acids long. CDR3: CASSSGQGANYGYTF. The CDR3 bases are TGCGCCAGCAGTTCGGGACAGGGCGCTAACTATGGCTACACCTTC.